The rows below give T cell receptor beta chains drawn from one sample of a study of early T cells in non-severe SARS-CoV-2 infection. TCRdb recomputed calls from the 5' RACE reads with MiXCR, one row per CDR3 protein. The table shows tens of thousands of distinct CDR3 sequences, with under 6% occurring only once. Specimen: whole blood. The receptors derive from an adult who was a healthcare worker with PCR-confirmed SARS-CoV-2 infection or an uninfected control (not recorded which). Each CDR3 is given with its conserved first and last residue. Fields, in order: V gene, J gene, CDR3 protein.

TRBV20-1,TRBJ2-7,CSAPGAGQGHYEQYF
TRBV12-5,TRBJ1-6,CASGLVPNSPLHF
TRBV25-1,TRBJ2-5,CVSSEGRTAYQETQYF
TRBV5-1,TRBJ2-3,CASSSSTGDTQYF
TRBV7-2,TRBJ2-5,CASSLAGTYQETQYF
TRBV11-2,TRBJ1-1,CASSFLGELNTEAFF
TRBV24-1,TRBJ2-5,CATSDSYRGSTQYF
TRBV5-1,TRBJ2-2,CASSQGWTGELFF
TRBV20-1,TRBJ2-3,CSARGTTRAPSTDTQYF
TRBV20-1,TRBJ2-1,CSASQLAGTYNEQFF
TRBV20-1,TRBJ2-1,CSARDGGTPYNEQFF
TRBV3-1,TRBJ1-5,CASSRDRDQPQHF
TRBV5-4,TRBJ1-1,CASSVAGTEAFF
TRBV4-2,TRBJ1-4,CASSQNRGANEKLFF
TRBV29-1,TRBJ1-5,CSVRDSQNQPQHF
TRBV3-2,TRBJ1-1,CASSQGQGSTEAFF
TRBV5-5,TRBJ1-1,CASSLGYRFPGTEAFF
TRBV5-1,TRBJ2-5,CASSLAGQGGQETQYF
TRBV13,TRBJ1-2,CASSQGGYVGYTF
TRBV6-2/TRBV6-3,TRBJ2-5,CASTPLGSFGETQYF
TRBV5-5,TRBJ1-6,CASSLVDRGNSPLHF
TRBV14,TRBJ2-7,CASSQAVGQGAVEQYF
TRBV5-1,TRBJ2-3,CASTPLRQDASTDTQYF
TRBV12-2,TRBJ1-1,CASRPNSCRNTEAFF
TRBV10-3,TRBJ2-3,CATNRGSSTDTQYF
TRBV5-1,TRBJ2-1,CASSSGTLISSYNEQFF
TRBV19,TRBJ1-5,CASTSQPQHF
TRBV5-1,TRBJ2-7,CASSLAGQGADEQYF
TRBV5-1,TRBJ1-1,CASTTGFNTEAFF
TRBV12-3/TRBV12-4,TRBJ1-3,CASSLGWGGRNTIYF
TRBV6-4,TRBJ2-1,CASSFSGGADEQFF
TRBV14,TRBJ1-1,CATRDQGTYTEAFF
TRBV6-2/TRBV6-3,TRBJ1-1,CASSLLRGVNTEAFF
TRBV18,TRBJ2-3,CASSPTSGRARMTDTQYF
TRBV20-1,TRBJ2-1,CSAFTSGLYNEQFF
TRBV24-1,TRBJ2-5,CATSDPAGGPQETQYF
TRBV11-1,TRBJ1-1,CASSLNPQAMNTEAFF
TRBV5-1,TRBJ2-7,CASSNGYEQYF
TRBV2,TRBJ2-1,CASSGRNGSISYNEQFF
TRBV7-8,TRBJ2-1,CASSLKPTGNEQFF
TRBV19,TRBJ2-7,CASSPGSLDREQYF
TRBV7-2,TRBJ2-5,CASRRDSKETQYF